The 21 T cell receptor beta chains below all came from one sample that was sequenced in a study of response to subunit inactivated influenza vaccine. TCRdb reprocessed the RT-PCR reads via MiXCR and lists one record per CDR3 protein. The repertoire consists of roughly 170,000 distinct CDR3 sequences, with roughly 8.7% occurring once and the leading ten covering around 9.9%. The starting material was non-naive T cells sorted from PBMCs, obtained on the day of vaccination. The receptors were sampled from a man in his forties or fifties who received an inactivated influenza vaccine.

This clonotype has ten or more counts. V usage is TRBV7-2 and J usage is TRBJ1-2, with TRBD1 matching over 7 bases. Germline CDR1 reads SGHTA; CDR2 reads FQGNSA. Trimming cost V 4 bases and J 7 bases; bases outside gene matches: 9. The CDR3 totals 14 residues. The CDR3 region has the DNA TGTGCCAGCAGCTCCCTACAGGGGAGTCGTGGCTACACCTTC. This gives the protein CASSSLQGSRGYTF.

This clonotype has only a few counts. This chain's CDR3 is CASSGAGQNLDQPQHF. CDR3 coding DNA: TGTGCCAGCAGTGGGGCGGGACAGAATCTTGATCAGCCCCAGCATTTT. J is TRBJ1-5 and V is TRBV6-1, with TRBD1 matching over 7 bases. The germline V gene encodes CDR1 MNHNS and CDR2 SASEGT. CDR3 length equals 16 residues. After removal of 4 bases from V and 5 bases from J, the junction contained 11 bases not matched to a gene.

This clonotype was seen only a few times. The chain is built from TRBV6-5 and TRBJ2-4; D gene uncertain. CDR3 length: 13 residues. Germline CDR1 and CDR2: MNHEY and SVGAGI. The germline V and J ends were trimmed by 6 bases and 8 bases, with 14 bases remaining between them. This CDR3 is CASRSTTTDIQYF. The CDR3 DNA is TGTGCCAGCAGAAGTACTACCACTGACATTCAGTACTTC.

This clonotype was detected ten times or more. CDR3 DNA sequence: TGTGCCAGCAGCCCCGGACAGGGCCTTACTCCATACGAGCAGTACTTC. This codes for CASSPGQGLTPYEQYF. The V gene is TRBV4-2, the J gene TRBJ2-7; 8 bases agree with TRBD1. The CDR3 length is 16 residues. J lost 4 bases, V lost 4 bases, and 12 bases had no gene match. Per the germline V gene, CDR1 is LGHNA and CDR2 is YNFKEQ.

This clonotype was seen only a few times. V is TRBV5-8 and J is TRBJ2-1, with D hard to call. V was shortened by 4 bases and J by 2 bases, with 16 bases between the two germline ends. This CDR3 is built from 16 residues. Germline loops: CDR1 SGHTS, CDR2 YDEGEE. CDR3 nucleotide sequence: TGTGCCAGCAGCCCCGACTTCCTTGGTGCCTACAATGAGCAGTTCTTC. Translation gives CASSPDFLGAYNEQFF.

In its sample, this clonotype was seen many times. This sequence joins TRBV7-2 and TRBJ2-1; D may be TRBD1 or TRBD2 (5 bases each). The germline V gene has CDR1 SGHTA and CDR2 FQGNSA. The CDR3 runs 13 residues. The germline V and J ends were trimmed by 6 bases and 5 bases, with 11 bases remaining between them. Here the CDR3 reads CASSWDANNEQFF. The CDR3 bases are TGTGCCAGCAGTTGGGACGCAAACAATGAGCAGTTCTTC.

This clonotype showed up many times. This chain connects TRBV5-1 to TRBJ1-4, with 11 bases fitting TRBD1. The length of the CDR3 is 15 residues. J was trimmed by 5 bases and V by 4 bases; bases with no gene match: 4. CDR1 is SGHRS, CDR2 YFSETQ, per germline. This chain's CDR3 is CASSLGTGGNEKLFF. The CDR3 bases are TGCGCCAGCAGCCTGGGGACAGGGGGAAATGAAAAACTGTTTTTT. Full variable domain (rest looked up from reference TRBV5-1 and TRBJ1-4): KAGVTQTPRYLIKTRGQQVTLSCSPISGHRSVSWYQQTPGQGLQFLFEYFSETQRNKGNFPGRFSGRQFSNSRSEMNVSTLELGDSALYLCASSLGTGGNEKLFFGSGTQLSVL.

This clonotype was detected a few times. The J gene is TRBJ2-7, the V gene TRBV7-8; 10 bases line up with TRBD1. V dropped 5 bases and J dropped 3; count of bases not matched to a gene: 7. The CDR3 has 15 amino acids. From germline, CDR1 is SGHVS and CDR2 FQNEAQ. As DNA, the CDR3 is TGTGCCAGCAGCGCCGGCTGGACAGGGGGCTACGAGCAGTACTTC. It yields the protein CASSAGWTGGYEQYF.

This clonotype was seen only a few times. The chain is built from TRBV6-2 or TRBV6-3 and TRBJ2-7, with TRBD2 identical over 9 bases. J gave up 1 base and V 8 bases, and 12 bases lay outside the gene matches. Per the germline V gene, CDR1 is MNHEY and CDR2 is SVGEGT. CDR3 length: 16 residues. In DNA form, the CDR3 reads TGTGCCAGCCGCCAGGGTAGCGGGAGTGCATCCTACGAGCAGTACTTC. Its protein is CASRQGSGSASYEQYF.

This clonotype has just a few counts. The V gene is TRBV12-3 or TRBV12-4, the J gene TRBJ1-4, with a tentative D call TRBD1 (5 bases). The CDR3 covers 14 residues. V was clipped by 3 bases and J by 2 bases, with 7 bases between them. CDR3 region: CASSLGRTNEKLFF. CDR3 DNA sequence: TGTGCCAGCAGTTTGGGACGGACTAATGAAAAACTGTTTTTT.

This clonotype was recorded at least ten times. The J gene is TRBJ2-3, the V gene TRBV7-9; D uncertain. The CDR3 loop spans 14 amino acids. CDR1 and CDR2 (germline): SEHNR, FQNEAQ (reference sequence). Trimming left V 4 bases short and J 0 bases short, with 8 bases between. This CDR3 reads CASSWEGSTDTQYF. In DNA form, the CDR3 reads TGTGCCAGCAGCTGGGAAGGGAGCACAGATACGCAGTATTTT.

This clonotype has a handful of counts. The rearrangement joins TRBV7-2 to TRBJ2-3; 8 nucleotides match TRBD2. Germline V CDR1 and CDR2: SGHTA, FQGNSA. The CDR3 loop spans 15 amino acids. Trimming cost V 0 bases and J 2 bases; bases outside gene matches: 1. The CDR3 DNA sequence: TGTGCCAGCAGCTTAGCAGGACTAGCCACAGATACGCAGTATTTT. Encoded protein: CASSLAGLATDTQYF.

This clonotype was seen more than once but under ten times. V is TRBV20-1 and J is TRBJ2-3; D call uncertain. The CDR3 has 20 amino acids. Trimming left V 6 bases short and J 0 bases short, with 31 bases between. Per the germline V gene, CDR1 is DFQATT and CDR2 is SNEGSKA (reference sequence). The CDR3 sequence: CSAYPILPKSSLISTDTQYF. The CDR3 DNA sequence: TGCAGTGCATACCCCATTCTGCCTAAGTCCTCTCTTATTAGCACAGATACGCAGTATTTT.

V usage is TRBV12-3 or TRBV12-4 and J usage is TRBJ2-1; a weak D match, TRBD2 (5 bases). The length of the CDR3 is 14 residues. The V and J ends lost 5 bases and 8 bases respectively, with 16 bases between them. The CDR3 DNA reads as TGTGCCAGCAGTACCCCGGGATTCGATGATGAGCAGTTCTTC. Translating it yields CASSTPGFDDEQFF.

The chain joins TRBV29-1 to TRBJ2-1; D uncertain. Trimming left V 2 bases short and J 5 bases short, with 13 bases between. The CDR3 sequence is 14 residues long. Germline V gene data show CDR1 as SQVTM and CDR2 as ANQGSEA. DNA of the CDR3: TGCAGCGTTGAACTCCCCCCTGTGGACAATGAGCAGTTCTTC. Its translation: CSVELPPVDNEQFF.

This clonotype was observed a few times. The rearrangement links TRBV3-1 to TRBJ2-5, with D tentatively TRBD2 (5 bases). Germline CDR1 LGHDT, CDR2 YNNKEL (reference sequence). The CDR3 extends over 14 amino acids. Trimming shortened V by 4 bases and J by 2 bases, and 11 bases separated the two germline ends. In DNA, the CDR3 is TGTGCCAGCAGCCGGAGGACGAAACAAGAGACCCAGTACTTC. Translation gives CASSRRTKQETQYF.

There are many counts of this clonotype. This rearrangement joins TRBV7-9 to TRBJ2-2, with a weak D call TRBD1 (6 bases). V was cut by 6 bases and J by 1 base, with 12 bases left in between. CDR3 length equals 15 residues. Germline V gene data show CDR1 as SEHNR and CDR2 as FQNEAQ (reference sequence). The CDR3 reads CASSSDRRNTGELFF. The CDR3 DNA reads TGTGCCAGCAGTTCGGACAGAAGGAACACCGGGGAGCTGTTTTTT.

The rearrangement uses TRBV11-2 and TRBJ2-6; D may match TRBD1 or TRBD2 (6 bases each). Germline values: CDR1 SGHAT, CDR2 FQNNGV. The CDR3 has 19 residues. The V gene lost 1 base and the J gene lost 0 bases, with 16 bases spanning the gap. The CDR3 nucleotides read TGTGCCAGCAGCTTAGGTTGGGGGGCTCGCCCCTCTGGGGCCAACGTCCTGACTTTC. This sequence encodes CASSLGWGARPSGANVLTF. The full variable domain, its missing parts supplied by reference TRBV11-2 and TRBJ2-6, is EAGVAQSPRYKIIEKRQSVAFWCNPISGHATLYWYQQILGQGPKLLIQFQNNGVVDDSQLPKDRFSAERLKGVDSTLKIQPAKLEDSAVYLCASSLGWGARPSGANVLTFGAGSRLTVL.

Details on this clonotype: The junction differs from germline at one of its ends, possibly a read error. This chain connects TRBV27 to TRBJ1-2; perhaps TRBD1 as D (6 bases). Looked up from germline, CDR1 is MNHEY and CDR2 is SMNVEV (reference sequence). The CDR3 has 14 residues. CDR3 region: CASRQLWGAGMASF. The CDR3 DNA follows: TGTGCCAGCAGACAACTTTGGGGGGCAGGGATGGCCTCCTTC.

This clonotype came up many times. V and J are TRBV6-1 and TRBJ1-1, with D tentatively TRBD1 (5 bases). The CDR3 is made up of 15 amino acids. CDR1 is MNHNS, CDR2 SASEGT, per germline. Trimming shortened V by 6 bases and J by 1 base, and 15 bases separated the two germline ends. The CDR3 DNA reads TGTGCCAGCAGCAGAAAGGTCAGGGCGAACACTGAAGCTTTCTTT. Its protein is CASSRKVRANTEAFF.

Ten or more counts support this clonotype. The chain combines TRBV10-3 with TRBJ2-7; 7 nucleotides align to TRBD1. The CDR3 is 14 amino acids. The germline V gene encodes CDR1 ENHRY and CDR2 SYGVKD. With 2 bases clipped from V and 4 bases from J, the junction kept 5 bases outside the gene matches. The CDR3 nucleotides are TGTGCCATCAGTGAGAACGACAGGGTGTACGAGCAGTACTTC. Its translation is CAISENDRVYEQYF.